A single sample gave rise to the 14 T cell receptor beta chains below, sequenced in a study of human T cells and chemical hapten exposure. From the RACE reads, TCRdb called clonotypes with MiXCR, one entry per CDR3 protein. The top ten clones hold roughly 8% of a sample with about 340,000 distinct CDR3 sequences, around 7% of them seen once. Time point noted: patch test 1, 2 weeks after DPC sensitization. Indicated treatment: therapeutic diphenylcyclopropenone sensitization with weekly scalp DPC. Specimen: whole blood, collected in connection with sensitization to the hapten diphenylcyclopropenone (DPC). The source is a young woman with alopecia areata. Some clones in this sample may be carry-over from other donors' samples.

The rearrangement joins TRBV4-1 to TRBJ1-5, with D perhaps matching TRBD1 (5 bases). Trimming took off 0 bases at V and 0 bases at J, with 15 bases between the two ends. Germline CDR1 and CDR2: MGHRA and YSYEKL. CDR3 length: 18 residues. The DNA for the CDR3 is TGCGCCAGCAGCCAAGATGACAGATTATCTTATAGCAATCAGCCCCAGCATTTT. Encoded protein: CASSQDDRLSYSNQPQHF.

The chain combines TRBV7-9 with TRBJ1-2; D is perhaps TRBD1 (5 bases). Germline CDR1 is SEHNR and CDR2 is FQNEAQ (reference sequence). CDR3 length: 14 amino acids. Trimming removed 6 bases from V and 8 bases from J, with 19 bases in between. The CDR3 loop reads CASRRLRVRDGYTF. The DNA of the CDR3 is TGTGCCAGCAGGCGACTCAGGGTCAGGGACGGCTACACCTTC.

The chain recombines TRBV5-1 with TRBJ1-2, with 10 positions matching TRBD1. The V and J ends lost 4 bases and 4 bases, in that order; junction bases with no gene match: 7. Germline assignment: CDR1 SGHRS and CDR2 YFSETQ. The CDR3 runs 15 residues. CDR3 amino acids: CASSGGTGAVYGYTF. Here the CDR3 DNA reads TGCGCCAGCAGCGGCGGGACAGGGGCAGTCTATGGCTACACCTTC.

This clonotype was detected ten times or more. The chain carries TRBV6-2 or TRBV6-3 and TRBJ2-3; D uncertain. The germline V gene encodes CDR1 MNHEY and CDR2 SVGEGT. V lost 2 bases, J lost 0 bases, and 3 bases lay in between. The length of the CDR3 is 13 residues. The CDR3 coding sequence is TGTGCCAGCAGTTACAGGAGCACAGATACGCAGTATTTT. Residues: CASSYRSTDTQYF.

With regard to this clonotype: The junction and the germline gene differ at one end; a read error may be behind it. The V and J genes are TRBV10-3 and TRBJ2-1; 12 bases fit TRBD2. The CDR3 length is 11 residues. Germline V gives CDR1 ENHRY, CDR2 SYGVKD. The CDR3 sequence: CAIGTSGFSIF. CDR3 sequence (DNA): TGTGCCATTGGGACTAGCGGGTTTTCGATCTTC.

CDR3 amino acids: CSAGNSGTGGPEQYF. In DNA, the CDR3 is TGCAGTGCTGGGAACTCCGGGACAGGGGGGCCCGAGCAGTACTTC. This chain joins TRBV20-1 and TRBJ2-7; 11 bases agree with TRBD1. J was trimmed by 6 bases and V by 5 bases; bases with no gene match: 12. Germline CDR1 DFQATT, CDR2 SNEGSKA (reference sequence). The CDR3 spans 15 residues.

V usage is TRBV4-3 and J usage is TRBJ2-1; 10 positions match TRBD2. Trimming removed 1 base from V and 2 bases from J; junction bases left unmatched: 5. Germline V gene lookup returns CDR1 LGHNA and CDR2 YSLEER. This CDR3 contains 17 residues. The DNA of the CDR3 is TGCGCCAGCAGCCAAGTGCAGCGGGGGGGGCCCTACAATGAGCAGTTCTTC. Translated, it gives CASSQVQRGGPYNEQFF.

The rearrangement joins TRBV6-1 to TRBJ2-7; D not resolved. V lost 1 base and J 3 bases, leaving 10 bases between the germline ends. Germline V gene sequence: CDR1 MNHNS, CDR2 SASEGT. The length of the CDR3 is 14 residues. The DNA for the CDR3 is TGTGCCAGCAGTGAAGAGGACGGAGTCTACGAGCAGTACTTC. Amino acid sequence: CASSEEDGVYEQYF.

There are a few counts of this clonotype. The rearrangement joins TRBV9 to TRBJ1-3; D gene uncertain. V dropped 2 bases and J dropped 2 bases, with 8 bases sitting between them. The germline V gene has CDR1 SGDLS and CDR2 YYNGEE. This CDR3 is built from 14 residues. Here the CDR3 reads CASSVGSTGNTIYF. The CDR3 DNA reads TGTGCCAGCAGCGTTGGCTCAACTGGAAACACCATATATTTT.

The chain combines TRBV18 with TRBJ1-4; no firm D call. The length of the CDR3 is 13 residues. V was cut by 6 bases and J by 6 bases, with 11 bases left in between. Germline V gene data show CDR1 as KGHSH and CDR2 as LQKENI. CDR3 sequence (DNA): TGTGCCAGCTCGTCGGCGATGGATGAAAAACTGTTTTTT. Amino acids: CASSSAMDEKLFF.

Only a few counts were recorded for this clonotype. The V gene is TRBV6-5, the J gene TRBJ2-1; 13 bases line up with TRBD2. With 0 bases clipped from V and 5 bases from J, the junction kept 10 bases outside the gene matches. CDR1 MNHEY and CDR2 SVGAGI come from the germline V gene. The CDR3 is made up of 19 amino acids. In DNA form, the CDR3 reads TGTGCCAGCAGTTACTCACCCTTTGGACTAGCGGGGGAAAACAATGAGCAGTTCTTC. Amino acids: CASSYSPFGLAGENNEQFF.

This clonotype showed up just a few times. The chain carries TRBV6-1 and TRBJ2-3; D may be TRBD2 (5 bases). Trimming pared 6 bases from V and 4 bases from J, leaving 23 bases between. CDR1 and CDR2 from the germline V gene are MNHNS and SASEGT. CDR3 length: 17 residues. The CDR3 DNA reads TGTGCCAGCAGCGCCGCCGGAGCGGCCCCCTCTCCAGATACGCAGTATTTT. Translated, it gives CASSAAGAAPSPDTQYF.

This clonotype came up many times. The J gene is TRBJ2-5, the V gene TRBV6-2 or TRBV6-3; D unresolved. V was shortened by 3 bases and J by 4 bases, with 9 bases between the two germline ends. CDR3 length: 13 amino acids. Germline loops: CDR1 MNHEY, CDR2 SVGEGT. CDR3 DNA: TGTGCCAGCAGTTATTTGGAAGCAGAGACCCAGTACTTC. This codes for CASSYLEAETQYF.

The chain combines TRBV7-9 with TRBJ1-5; D uncertain. Trimming removed 3 bases at V and 5 bases at J, with 8 bases between. The V gene's germline CDR1 is SEHNR and CDR2 FQNEAQ (reference sequence). This CDR3 has 13 amino acids. CDR3 bases: TGTGCCAGCAGCTTCAACAGCGATCAGCCCCAGCATTTT. Amino acid sequence: CASSFNSDQPQHF.